These 31 T cell receptor beta chains came from one sample sequenced in a study of T cell changes during pregnancy in multiple sclerosis. The data were produced by immunoSEQ multiplex PCR, yet TCRdb's version contains in-frame clones alone and is incomplete. This sample yields 36,000 or so clones, of which 75% to 90% are seen a single time; around 10% belongs to the top ten. Material: CD8+ T cells from peripheral blood mononuclear cells, obtained in the third trimester of pregnancy. The receptor set was obtained from a female donor with multiple sclerosis, enrolled in a pregnancy study.

Written as DNA, the CDR3 is TGTGCCAGTAGCGGACAGATTTTCACAGATACGCAGTATTTT. Its translation is CASSGQIFTDTQYF. The chain uses TRBV19 and TRBJ2-3; tentative D call: TRBD1 (6 bases). This CDR3 is 14 amino acids long. Germline V gives CDR1 LNHDA, CDR2 SQIVND (reference sequence). The V end was cut by 6 bases, the J end by 2 bases, with 12 bases between.

As regards this clone: Mismatch with germline at one junction end may stem from a read error. The chain is built from TRBV5-4 and TRBJ2-1; tentative D call: TRBD1 (7 bases). CDR1 and CDR2 from the germline V gene are SGHNT and YYREEE (reference sequence). CDR3 length: 14 amino acids. This CDR3 is CASTQGGSFNEQFF. The CDR3 coding sequence is TGTGCCAGCACCCAGGGGGGCTCCTTCAATGAGCAGTTCTTC.

By proportion, this clone is medium-sized (0.01 to 0.1%). The V gene is TRBV5-5, the J gene TRBJ1-3; D perhaps matches TRBD1 (6 bases). Germline V gene sequence: CDR1 SGHKS, CDR2 YYEKEE (reference sequence). CDR3 size: 16 residues. The germline V and J ends were trimmed by 4 bases and 0 bases, with 14 bases remaining between them. CDR3 sequence reads: CASSAQGPSSGNTIYF. The CDR3 nucleotides are TGTGCCAGCAGCGCACAGGGACCTTCCTCTGGAAACACCATATATTTT.

The chain links TRBV5-1 to TRBJ1-1; 8 bases are shared with TRBD1. V lost 4 bases to trimming and J lost 5 bases; unmatched junction nucleotides: 7. Germline-derived CDR1 and CDR2 are SGHRS and YFSETQ. The CDR3 has 14 residues. CDR3 region: CASSGGQGYTEAFF. The CDR3, as DNA: TGCGCCAGCAGCGGCGGACAGGGTTATACTGAAGCTTTCTTT.

V and J are TRBV19 and TRBJ2-1; 8 bases fit TRBD2. CDR1 is LNHDA, CDR2 SQIVND, per germline (reference sequence). Losses at the gene ends were 7 bases for V and 3 bases for J; bases not matched to a gene: 8. The CDR3 has 15 residues. For the CDR3, the DNA is TGTGCCAGTAAGTGGGCTGCGGGGGGCTACAATGAGCAGTTCTTC. It is translated as CASKWAAGGYNEQFF.

The count of this clone is one. The J gene is TRBJ2-7, the V gene TRBV7-9; TRBD2 matches at 7 bases. The junction had 2 bases not matched to a gene; V was cut back by 5 bases and J by 4 bases. This CDR3 comprises 12 residues. Germline V gene data show CDR1 as SEHNR and CDR2 as FQNEAQ (reference sequence). CDR3 bases: TGTGCCAGCAGCCGAGCGGGATACGAGCAGTACTTC. Residues: CASSRAGYEQYF.

The chain combines TRBV29-1 with TRBJ2-1, with TRBD1 matching 8 bases. Germline-derived CDR1 and CDR2 are SQVTM and ANQGSEA. There are 17 residues in the CDR3. V was pared by 0 bases and J by 4 bases, with 11 bases of the junction left unmatched. DNA of the CDR3: TGCAGCGTTGAAGATCCAGCCAGGGGGCAAAAATACAATGAGCAGTTCTTC. Protein product: CSVEDPARGQKYNEQFF.

This clone has just one count. The rearrangement uses TRBV6-1 and TRBJ1-5, with D possibly matching TRBD1 (6 bases). V was pared by 6 bases and J by 4 bases, with 16 bases between. Germline CDR1 reads MNHNS; CDR2 reads SASEGT. The CDR3 sequence is 15 residues long. The CDR3 DNA is TGTGCCAGCAGGCTTCGGGGACAAAGGAATCAGCCCCAGCATTTT. This gives the protein CASRLRGQRNQPQHF.

The chain combines TRBV2 with TRBJ1-2, with D unresolved. Looked up from germline, CDR1 is SNHLY and CDR2 is FYNNEI. The CDR3 loop spans 15 amino acids. Trimming took off 5 bases at V and 2 bases at J, with 15 bases between the two ends. Written as DNA, the CDR3 is TGTGCCAGCAGTAGTAACACCATTCTCAACTATGGCTACACCTTC. Its protein is CASSSNTILNYGYTF. Combining the CDR3 with reference TRBV2 and TRBJ1-2 gives the whole variable domain EPEVTQTPSHQVTQMGQEVILRCVPISNHLYFYWYRQILGQKVEFLVSFYNNEISEKSEIFDDQFSVERPDGSNFTLKIRSTKLEDSAMYFCASSSNTILNYGYTFGSGTRLTVV.

The rearrangement joins TRBV4-2 to TRBJ2-7; TRBD2 matches 7 bases. Germline CDR1 reads LGHNA; CDR2 reads YNFKEQ. The CDR3 has 14 amino acids. V was clipped by 0 bases and J by 4 bases; unmatched bases: 3. The CDR3 DNA reads as TGTGCCAGCAGCCAAGAACCAGCGGGATACGAGCAGTACTTC. Encoded protein: CASSQEPAGYEQYF.

This sequence joins TRBV7-9 and TRBJ1-1; 8 nucleotides line up with TRBD1. The V and J ends lost 1 base and 1 base, in that order; junction bases with no gene match: 2. The germline V gene encodes CDR1 SEHNR and CDR2 FQNEAQ (reference sequence). The CDR3 length is 15 residues. CDR3 protein: CASSLVTGGNTEAFF. DNA for the CDR3: TGTGCCAGCAGCTTAGTCACAGGGGGGAACACTGAAGCTTTCTTT. The full variable domain, in which reference TRBV7-9 and TRBJ1-1 provide the parts outside the CDR3, is DTGVSQNPRHKITKRGQNVTFRCDPISEHNRLYWYRQTLGQGPEFLTYFQNEAQLEKSRLLSDRFSAERPKGSFSTLEIQRTEQGDSAMYLCASSLVTGGNTEAFFGQGTRLTVV.

V gene TRBV13 combines with J gene TRBJ2-7, with D maybe TRBD2 (6 bases). In germline, CDR1 is PRHDT, CDR2 FYEKMQ (reference sequence). Trimming pared 5 bases from V and 1 base from J, leaving 12 bases between. The CDR3 is 14 amino acids. CDR3 residues: CASSPRRGSYEQYF. The CDR3 DNA follows: TGTGCCAGCAGCCCAAGGCGGGGATCCTACGAGCAGTACTTC. The whole variable domain, filled in from reference TRBV13 and TRBJ2-7, reads AAGVIQSPRHLIKEKRETATLKCYPIPRHDTVYWYQQGPGQDPQFLISFYEKMQSDKGSIPDRFSAQQFSDYHSELNMSSLELGDSALYFCASSPRRGSYEQYFGPGTRLTVT.

The V call is TRBV15, the J call TRBJ1-2; TRBD1 is a possible D gene (6 bases). The CDR3 loop spans 15 amino acids. V lost 3 bases to trimming and J lost 8 bases, with 19 bases between them. In germline, CDR1 is LNHNV, CDR2 YYDKDF (reference sequence). CDR3 sequence reads: CATSRLLTGSRGYTF. The CDR3 coding sequence is TGTGCCACCAGCAGGTTACTTACAGGGTCTCGGGGCTACACCTTC.

V is TRBV27 and J is TRBJ1-5; D not resolved. Deletions cut 0 bases from V and 5 bases from J, with 11 bases between. The CDR3 loop spans 15 amino acids. Germline CDR1 and CDR2: MNHEY and SMNVEV (reference sequence). Here the CDR3 DNA reads TGTGCCAGCAGTTTATCCGGGAGGCATTATCAGCCCCAGCATTTT. The encoded protein is CASSLSGRHYQPQHF.

The chain joins TRBV6-4 to TRBJ2-1, with 9 bases fitting TRBD2. The CDR3 length is 15 residues. With 6 bases clipped from V and 0 bases from J, the junction kept 3 bases outside the gene matches. Germline lookup yields CDR1 MRHNA and CDR2 SNTAGT. The CDR3 loop reads CASSVLAGSYNEQFF. The CDR3, as DNA: TGTGCCAGCAGCGTACTAGCGGGCTCCTACAATGAGCAGTTCTTC.

The chain combines TRBV6-5 with TRBJ1-2; TRBD1 matches 8 bases. V lost 4 bases, J lost 2 bases, and 3 bases stayed unmatched. Germline V gives CDR1 MNHEY, CDR2 SVGAGI. The CDR3 has 14 residues. CDR3 region: CASSSYRGNYGYTF. CDR3 DNA: TGTGCCAGCAGTTCCTACAGGGGGAACTATGGCTACACCTTC.

The gene calls are TRBV13 and TRBJ2-5; 8 nucleotides align to TRBD2. Germline CDR1 PRHDT, CDR2 FYEKMQ (reference sequence). V dropped 4 bases and J dropped 2; count of bases not matched to a gene: 6. The CDR3 length is 15 residues. CDR3 amino acids: CASSSPRGGQETQYF. In DNA form, the CDR3 reads TGTGCCAGCAGCTCACCCCGCGGGGGGCAAGAGACCCAGTACTTC.

V and J are TRBV9 and TRBJ2-2; 9 bases map to TRBD2. The CDR3 spans 14 residues. Trimming removed 5 bases from V and 6 bases from J; junction bases left unmatched: 5. Germline V gives CDR1 SGDLS, CDR2 YYNGEE. CDR3 region: CASSPAGGAGELFF. In DNA form, the CDR3 reads TGTGCCAGCAGTCCAGCGGGAGGTGCCGGGGAGCTGTTTTTT.

This sequence joins TRBV19 and TRBJ1-1; D perhaps matches TRBD1 (5 bases). Trimming took 1 base from V and 3 from J, leaving 9 bases between them. Looked up from germline, CDR1 is LNHDA and CDR2 is SQIVND (reference sequence). The CDR3 has 14 amino acids. CDR3 loop: CASSIGGPHTEAFF. DNA of the CDR3: TGTGCCAGTAGTATAGGGGGCCCCCACACTGAAGCTTTCTTT.

The chain combines TRBV7-3 with TRBJ1-6, with D uncertain. V was shortened by 0 bases and J by 10 bases, with 13 bases between the two germline ends. This CDR3 comprises 15 residues. Per germline, CDR1 SGHTA and CDR2 FQGTGA. CDR3 residues: CASSLTAGLGSPLHF. The CDR3 nucleotides read TGTGCCAGCAGCTTAACGGCAGGCTTAGGCTCACCCCTCCACTTT.

J is TRBJ1-3 and V is TRBV9, with TRBD1 matching 7 bases. The germline V gene has CDR1 SGDLS and CDR2 YYNGEE. V was clipped by 4 bases and J by 2 bases; unmatched bases: 15. This CDR3 contains 18 residues. CDR3 loop: CASSPRTYRGGTGNTIYF. In DNA form, the CDR3 reads TGTGCCAGCAGCCCCAGAACCTACAGGGGAGGAACTGGAAACACCATATATTTT.

The rearrangement joins TRBV5-8 to TRBJ2-2, with 14 bases fitting TRBD2. The germline V gene has CDR1 SGHTS and CDR2 YDEGEE. V shed 4 bases, J shed 1 base, and the junction held 9 bases outside the gene matches. The CDR3 spans 19 residues. The CDR3 region has the DNA TGTGCCAGCAGCCCACGGACTAGCGGGGGGTCTGAGAACACCGGGGAGCTGTTTTTT. It specifies CASSPRTSGGSENTGELFF.

The chain carries TRBV19 and TRBJ2-5, with D possibly matching TRBD1 (6 bases). Germline V gene lookup returns CDR1 LNHDA and CDR2 SQIVND (reference sequence). Between the trimmed V and J ends, which lost 5 bases and 3 bases, there was a span of 10 bases. The CDR3 totals 13 residues. In nucleotides, the CDR3 is TGTGCCAGTAGTGTAACAGGGAAAGAGACCCAGTACTTC. Protein product: CASSVTGKETQYF.

The chain couples TRBV25-1 to TRBJ1-2; 7 nucleotides agree with TRBD1. J lost 2 bases, V lost 3 bases, and 9 bases had no gene match. Germline V CDR1 and CDR2: MGHDK, SYGVNS. The CDR3 has 16 residues. The CDR3 loop is CASSDSRDSENYGYTF. The DNA of the CDR3 is TGTGCCAGCAGTGATAGCCGGGACAGCGAGAACTATGGCTACACCTTC.

The chain recombines TRBV6-4 with TRBJ2-5, with TRBD2 matching 11 bases. Trimming cost V 6 bases and J 2 bases; bases outside gene matches: 5. The length of the CDR3 is 15 residues. CDR1 and CDR2 from the germline V gene are MRHNA and SNTAGT. CDR3 nucleotide sequence: TGTGCCAGCAGCTTCACTAGCGGGGGTCAAGAGACCCAGTACTTC. Translating gives CASSFTSGGQETQYF.

This chain connects TRBV19 to TRBJ1-3; D is possibly TRBD1 (5 bases). Trimming pared 3 bases from V and 4 bases from J, leaving 16 bases between. Germline CDR1 is LNHDA and CDR2 is SQIVND (reference sequence). The CDR3 has 16 residues. DNA for the CDR3: TGTGCCAGTAGTATCTGGTGGGGGGAATCCGGAAACACCATATATTTT. Encoded protein: CASSIWWGESGNTIYF.

The chain recombines TRBV7-9 with TRBJ2-6, with D possibly matching TRBD2 (6 bases). The V gene lost 5 bases and the J gene lost 3 bases, with 14 bases spanning the gap. Per germline, CDR1 SEHNR and CDR2 FQNEAQ (reference sequence). This CDR3 has 16 amino acids. The CDR3 region is CASSIPTGSGANVLTF. The CDR3 DNA reads as TGTGCCAGCAGCATCCCGACCGGGAGTGGGGCCAACGTCCTGACTTTC.

The chain uses TRBV5-1 and TRBJ1-5, with D possibly TRBD1 on 5 matching bases. The CDR3 contains 16 residues. The V gene's germline CDR1 is SGHRS and CDR2 YFSETQ. Trimming shortened V by 1 base and J by 4 bases, and 15 bases separated the two germline ends. The CDR3 DNA reads as TGCGCCAGCAGCTTGATAGGTGGGGCCGGGAATCAGCCCCAGCATTTT. Its protein is CASSLIGGAGNQPQHF.

The CDR3 bases are TGTGCCAGCAGTTTATCCGGCTACGAGCAGTACTTC. Translated, it gives CASSLSGYEQYF. The chain is built from TRBV27 and TRBJ2-7, with D uncertain. Trimming removed 0 bases from V and 3 bases from J, with 3 bases in between. CDR3 size: 12 residues. The germline V gene encodes CDR1 MNHEY and CDR2 SMNVEV (reference sequence).

The V gene is TRBV21-1, the J gene TRBJ1-5; the table calls TRBD1, which could not be checked here. TRBV21-1 is a pseudogene. The CDR3 sequence is 17 residues long. CDR3 bases: TGTGCCAGCAGTAGGGACAGGGGCCTCGGGAGCAATCAGCCCCAGCATTTT. As protein: CASSRDRGLGSNQPQHF.

The chain couples TRBV6-6 to TRBJ1-1; D may be TRBD1 (5 bases). Germline V gives CDR1 MNHNY, CDR2 SVGAGI (reference sequence). Trimming pared 2 bases from V and 3 bases from J, leaving 7 bases between. This CDR3 has 13 amino acids. CDR3 DNA sequence: TGTGCCAGCAGTTACGCGGGGGACACTGAAGCTTTCTTT. Translating gives CASSYAGDTEAFF.